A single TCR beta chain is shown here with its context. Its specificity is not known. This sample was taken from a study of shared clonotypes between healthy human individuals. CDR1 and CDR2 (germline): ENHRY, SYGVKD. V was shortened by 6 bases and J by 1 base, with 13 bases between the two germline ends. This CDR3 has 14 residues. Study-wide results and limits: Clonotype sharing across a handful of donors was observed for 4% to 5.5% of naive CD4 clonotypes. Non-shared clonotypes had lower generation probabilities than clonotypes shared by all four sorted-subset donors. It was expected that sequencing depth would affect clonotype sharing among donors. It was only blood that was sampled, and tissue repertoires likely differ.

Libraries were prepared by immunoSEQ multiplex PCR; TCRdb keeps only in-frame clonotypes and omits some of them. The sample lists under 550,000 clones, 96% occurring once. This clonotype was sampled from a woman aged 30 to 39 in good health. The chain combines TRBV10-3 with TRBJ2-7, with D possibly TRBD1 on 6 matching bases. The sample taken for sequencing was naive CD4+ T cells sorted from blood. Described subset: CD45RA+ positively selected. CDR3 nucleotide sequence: TGTGCCATCAGCCCAGGGGACGAGTCCTACGAGCAGTACTTC. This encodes CAISPGDESYEQYF.